This TCR beta chain was captured by sequencing in a study of blood T cell repertoires in COVID-19. For the study at large: Samples representing acute and convalescent COVID-19 were sourced from the United States, Italy and Spain. Sources were T cells, B-cell-depleted T cells, or PBMCs; the material itself was cDNA or gDNA.

Study processing details: Amplification of reference gene primers provided the estimated nucleated cell counts. TCRdb's table, derived via immunoSEQ multiplex PCR, lists solely in-frame clones and lacks some. D and trimming come from the DNA, and the V and J calls and clone size come from that table. The data hold around 100,000 clones, with roughly 84% observed a single time. This CDR3 has 14 amino acids. From germline, CDR1 is SNHLY and CDR2 FYNNEI. V lost 3 bases and J lost 4; bases outside the gene matches: 4. This TCR was recovered from a woman aged 55-70 years with acute or convalescent COVID-19. The sequencing sample was made of peripheral blood. The V call is TRBV2, the J call TRBJ1-2; 8 bases line up with TRBD1. The CDR3 sequence is CASSDGQGGYGYTF. DNA for the CDR3: TGTGCCAGCAGTGACGGACAGGGTGGCTATGGCTACACCTTC.